This T cell receptor (beta chain) was recorded in a study of response to subunit inactivated influenza vaccine. Findings of the study overall: Authors proposed each seasonal influenza vaccination draws in few new T cells.

TCRdb ran MiXCR on the RT-PCR reads and lists one entry per CDR3 protein. The sample lists roughly 290,000 distinct CDR3 sequences, just over 20% occurring once. On this clonotype itself: What it binds is not known.

This CDR3 has 13 residues. V was cut by 0 bases and J by 7 bases, with 9 bases left in between. The sample consisted of PBMCs from blood, taken approximately 20 months after vaccination. This TCR was recovered from a man aged 50-75 years who received an inactivated influenza vaccine. The chain combines TRBV12-3 or TRBV12-4 with TRBJ1-2; tentative D call: TRBD1 (5 bases). CDR3 DNA sequence: TGTGCCAGCAGTTTAGCAGGGGAAGTTGGCTACACCTTC. Translated: CASSLAGEVGYTF.